Listed below are T cell receptor beta chains from one sample, sequenced in a study of shared clonotypes between healthy human individuals. Only in-frame clones appear in the TCRdb table, and some are missing; sequencing was by immunoSEQ multiplex PCR. The sample gives 600,000 to 750,000 clones, roughly 88% of which show up once; 30% to 40% is in the top ten. Sample: memory CD8+ T cells from PBMCs. Receptors originate from a man aged 18 to 30 in good health. Some clones in this sample may be carry-over from other donors' samples. CDR3s include the opening cysteine and the closing phenylalanine or tryptophan. Each record gives: CDR3 DNA, CDR3 protein, D gene, V gene, clone size, J gene. A D gene is named only where the DNA matches it firmly. Rows may omit the clone size; those that give it use once, few, many or a size class.

CDR3nt: TGTGCCAGTAGTGCCCTGGTGGGCAGCCAAGCTTTCTTT; CDR3aa: CASSALVGSQAFF; d_gene: NA; v_gene: TRBV19; abundance: NA; j_gene: TRBJ1-1
CDR3nt: TGCGCCAGCAGTCCCGGTCTTACCTACGAGCAGTACTTC; CDR3aa: CASSPGLTYEQYF; d_gene: NA; v_gene: TRBV10-2; abundance: NA; j_gene: TRBJ2-7
CDR3nt: TGTGCCAGTAGTACTAGCGGGATCTGTATCGGGCATACGCAGTATTTT; CDR3aa: CASSTSGICIGHTQYF; d_gene: TRBD2; v_gene: TRBV19; abundance: NA; j_gene: TRBJ2-3
CDR3nt: NA; CDR3aa: CASRDVVGTGSYQPQHF; d_gene: NA; v_gene: TRBV21-1; abundance: once; j_gene: TRBJ1-5
CDR3nt: TGTGCCAGCAGCCCGACCCAGCGGTGGGACACCGGGGAGCTGTTTTTT; CDR3aa: CASSPTQRWDTGELFF; d_gene: NA; v_gene: TRBV7-6; abundance: NA; j_gene: TRBJ2-2
CDR3nt: TGTGCCAGCAGGGGACAGGGAGATCAGCCCCAGCATTTT; CDR3aa: CASRGQGDQPQHF; d_gene: TRBD1; v_gene: TRBV27; abundance: NA; j_gene: TRBJ1-5
CDR3nt: TGTGCCAGCAGTTTAAGGCTAGCAGAAGGAATATACGAGCAGTACTTC; CDR3aa: CASSLRLAEGIYEQYF; d_gene: NA; v_gene: TRBV27; abundance: NA; j_gene: TRBJ2-7
CDR3nt: TGCGCCAGCAGCTTGGCGGCAGGGACAACGGGTACGCAGTATTTT; CDR3aa: CASSLAAGTTGTQYF; d_gene: NA; v_gene: TRBV5-1; abundance: NA; j_gene: TRBJ2-3
CDR3nt: TGCAGCGTTGAAGGGGCGGGGGATACGCAGTATTTT; CDR3aa: CSVEGAGDTQYF; d_gene: NA; v_gene: TRBV29-1; abundance: few; j_gene: TRBJ2-3
CDR3nt: TGTGCCAGCAGTTTGCTACGGGCTCAAGAGACCCAGTACTTC; CDR3aa: CASSLLRAQETQYF; d_gene: NA; v_gene: TRBV28; abundance: NA; j_gene: TRBJ2-5
CDR3nt: TGTGCCAGCAGTGGAACCCCTGGAGGGGTGGCAGATACGCAGTATTTT; CDR3aa: CASSGTPGGVADTQYF; d_gene: NA; v_gene: TRBV6-4; abundance: NA; j_gene: TRBJ2-3
CDR3nt: TGTGCCTGGAGTCAACAGGGGGGGACTGAAGCTTTCTTT; CDR3aa: CAWSQQGGTEAFF; d_gene: TRBD1; v_gene: TRBV30; abundance: few; j_gene: TRBJ1-1
CDR3nt: TGTGCCTGGAGTGTACTTTGGTCGGCGGGAGCCCCCTACGAGCAGTACTTC; CDR3aa: CAWSVLWSAGAPYEQYF; d_gene: TRBD2; v_gene: TRBV30; abundance: NA; j_gene: TRBJ2-7
CDR3nt: TGCGCCAGTACTAGCGGGACAAACTACGAGCAGTACTTC; CDR3aa: CASTSGTNYEQYF; d_gene: TRBD2; v_gene: TRBV5-1; abundance: once; j_gene: TRBJ2-7
CDR3nt: TGCAGCGTTGATAGGGATAGCGGGAGCTCCTACAATGAGCAGTTCTTC; CDR3aa: CSVDRDSGSSYNEQFF; d_gene: TRBD2; v_gene: TRBV29-1; abundance: NA; j_gene: TRBJ2-1
CDR3nt: TGCGCCAGCAGCCCCCTTAGCGGGAGGGCCTACAATGAGCAGTTCTTC; CDR3aa: CASSPLSGRAYNEQFF; d_gene: TRBD2; v_gene: TRBV5-1; abundance: NA; j_gene: TRBJ2-1
CDR3nt: TGCAGCGTTGTTGGCGGGAGGGCCGAGTACGAGCAGTACTTC; CDR3aa: CSVVGGRAEYEQYF; d_gene: TRBD2; v_gene: TRBV29-1; abundance: NA; j_gene: TRBJ2-7
CDR3nt: TGTGCCAGCAGTTCCCCTCGAAGCGGGGAAAACATTCAGTACTTC; CDR3aa: CASSSPRSGENIQYF; d_gene: TRBD2; v_gene: TRBV27; abundance: NA; j_gene: TRBJ2-4
CDR3nt: TGCGCCAGCAGCCAAGTAGACGGTAGCAATCAGCCCCAGCATTTT; CDR3aa: CASSQVDGSNQPQHF; d_gene: NA; v_gene: TRBV4-1; abundance: NA; j_gene: TRBJ1-5
CDR3nt: TGTGCCAGCAGCGTAGCGGGACAGGAATCCGACGAGCAGTACTTC; CDR3aa: CASSVAGQESDEQYF; d_gene: TRBD1; v_gene: TRBV9; abundance: once; j_gene: TRBJ2-7
CDR3nt: TGTGCCAGCAGCTTATTCGGATCTGAAGCTTTCTTT; CDR3aa: CASSLFGSEAFF; d_gene: NA; v_gene: TRBV7-2; abundance: NA; j_gene: TRBJ1-1
CDR3nt: TGCGCCAGCAGTTCTACGTGGCGGGGACTCAATGAGCAGTTCTTC; CDR3aa: CASSSTWRGLNEQFF; d_gene: NA; v_gene: TRBV4-1; abundance: NA; j_gene: TRBJ2-1
CDR3nt: NA; CDR3aa: CASSRKWGQGAPETQYF; d_gene: NA; v_gene: TRBV21-1; abundance: NA; j_gene: TRBJ2-5
CDR3nt: TGTGCCAGCAGCTTTGACAGGGGCACTGAAGCTTTCTTT; CDR3aa: CASSFDRGTEAFF; d_gene: TRBD1; v_gene: TRBV7-3; abundance: NA; j_gene: TRBJ1-1
CDR3nt: TGTGCCAGCACCTCAAGGACTAGCGGGGCCAACACCGGGGAGCTGTTTTTT; CDR3aa: CASTSRTSGANTGELFF; d_gene: TRBD2; v_gene: TRBV7-9; abundance: NA; j_gene: TRBJ2-2
CDR3nt: TGTGCCAGCAGCTCGAGACCCCTTGGGGATACGCAGTATTTT; CDR3aa: CASSSRPLGDTQYF; d_gene: NA; v_gene: TRBV13; abundance: NA; j_gene: TRBJ2-3
CDR3nt: TGCAGCGCTGGGGACAGGGGGCGAGGCTACACCTTC; CDR3aa: CSAGDRGRGYTF; d_gene: TRBD1; v_gene: TRBV29-1; abundance: NA; j_gene: TRBJ1-2
CDR3nt: TGTGCCTACCGGGCTAGCGGGAGTTCAGAGCAGTACTTC; CDR3aa: CAYRASGSSEQYF; d_gene: TRBD2; v_gene: TRBV30; abundance: once; j_gene: TRBJ2-7
CDR3nt: TGTGCCAGTAGTATATTGGCTAGCGGGATTCGCCCAGATACGCAGTATTTT; CDR3aa: CASSILASGIRPDTQYF; d_gene: TRBD2; v_gene: TRBV19; abundance: NA; j_gene: TRBJ2-3
CDR3nt: TGTGCCAGCAGTGAAGCGGTAAGCTCCTACGAGCAGTACTTC; CDR3aa: CASSEAVSSYEQYF; d_gene: NA; v_gene: TRBV6-1; abundance: NA; j_gene: TRBJ2-7
CDR3nt: TGTGCCAGTTCCCCGGGACATTCGAACACCGGGGAGCTGTTTTTT; CDR3aa: CASSPGHSNTGELFF; d_gene: NA; v_gene: TRBV19; abundance: NA; j_gene: TRBJ2-2
CDR3nt: TGCGCCAGCACCGCGGACAGGGGGACCTACGAGCAGTACTTC; CDR3aa: CASTADRGTYEQYF; d_gene: TRBD1; v_gene: TRBV10-2; abundance: NA; j_gene: TRBJ2-7
CDR3nt: TGTGCCAGCAGCCCCCCGGGACAGACCGGGGAGCTGTTTTTT; CDR3aa: CASSPPGQTGELFF; d_gene: TRBD1; v_gene: TRBV7-9; abundance: NA; j_gene: TRBJ2-2
CDR3nt: TGTGCCAGCAGCTTATCGGTGGGAGGGAATGAGCAGTTCTTC; CDR3aa: CASSLSVGGNEQFF; d_gene: TRBD2; v_gene: TRBV7-7; abundance: NA; j_gene: TRBJ2-1
CDR3nt: TGTGCCAGTAGAAACGGGTTAAGCCTTTACAATGAGCAGTTCTTC; CDR3aa: CASRNGLSLYNEQFF; d_gene: NA; v_gene: TRBV19; abundance: once; j_gene: TRBJ2-1
CDR3nt: TGTGCCACCGTACGACGCGGACGAAGGGGCTATGGCTACACCTTC; CDR3aa: CATVRRGRRGYGYTF; d_gene: NA; v_gene: TRBV28; abundance: NA; j_gene: TRBJ1-2
CDR3nt: TGTGCCAGCAGCTTCAGCGGGAGTGTCTACAATGAGCAGTTCTTC; CDR3aa: CASSFSGSVYNEQFF; d_gene: TRBD2; v_gene: TRBV7-2; abundance: NA; j_gene: TRBJ2-1
CDR3nt: TGTGCCAGCAGCTTCGAAGTCTCTGACAGCACAGATACGCAGTATTTT; CDR3aa: CASSFEVSDSTDTQYF; d_gene: NA; v_gene: TRBV7-6; abundance: NA; j_gene: TRBJ2-3